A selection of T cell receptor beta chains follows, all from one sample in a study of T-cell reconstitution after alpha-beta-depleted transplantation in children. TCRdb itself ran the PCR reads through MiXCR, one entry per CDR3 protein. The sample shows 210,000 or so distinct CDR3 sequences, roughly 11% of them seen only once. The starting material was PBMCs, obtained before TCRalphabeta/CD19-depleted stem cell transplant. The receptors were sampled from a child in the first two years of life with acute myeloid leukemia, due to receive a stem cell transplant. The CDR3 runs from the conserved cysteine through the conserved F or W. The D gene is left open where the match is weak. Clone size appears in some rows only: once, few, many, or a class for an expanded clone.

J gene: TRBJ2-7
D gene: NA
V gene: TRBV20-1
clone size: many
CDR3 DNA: TGCAGTGCTAGTCAGGGCTACGAGCAGTACTTC
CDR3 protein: CSASQGYEQYF

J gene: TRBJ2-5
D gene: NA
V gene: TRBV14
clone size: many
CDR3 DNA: TGTGCCAGCAGCCGCAGACAAGAGACCCAGTACTTC
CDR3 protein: CASSRRQETQYF

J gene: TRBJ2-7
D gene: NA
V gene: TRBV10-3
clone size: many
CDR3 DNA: TGTGCCATCAGTGAGAGTGTTAGCGGCGGATACGAGCAGTACTTC
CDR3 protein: CAISESVSGGYEQYF

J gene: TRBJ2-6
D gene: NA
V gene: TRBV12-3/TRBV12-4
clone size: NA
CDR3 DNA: TGTACCAGCAGTTTAGCCCCAGTCCTATATAGCTCTGGGGCCAACGTCCTGACTTTC
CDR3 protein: CTSSLAPVLYSSGANVLTF

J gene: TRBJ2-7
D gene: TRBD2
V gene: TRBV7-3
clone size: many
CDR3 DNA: TGTGCCAGCAGCTCCCCGGGACTAGCGGGAGAGAAGAAGTACTTC
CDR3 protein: CASSSPGLAGEKKYF

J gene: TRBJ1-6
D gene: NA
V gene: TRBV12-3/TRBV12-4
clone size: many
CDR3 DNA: TGTGCCAGCAGTTACGCATACCAGAGTTCACCCCTCCACTTT
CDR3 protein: CASSYAYQSSPLHF

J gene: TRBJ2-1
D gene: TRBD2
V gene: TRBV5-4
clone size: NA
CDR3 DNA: TGTGCCAGCAACTCAGCCCGGGGGGGCAATGAGCAGTTCTTC
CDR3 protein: CASNSARGGNEQFF

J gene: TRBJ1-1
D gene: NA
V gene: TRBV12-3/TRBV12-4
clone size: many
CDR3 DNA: TGTGCCAGCAGTTCGCAGGGTCCGAACACTGAAGCTTTCTTT
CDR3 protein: CASSSQGPNTEAFF

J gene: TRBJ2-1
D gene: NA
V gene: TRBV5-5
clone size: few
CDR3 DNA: TGTGCCAGCAGCGCGGGGCTCCCCTCCTACAATGAGCAGTTCTTC
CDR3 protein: CASSAGLPSYNEQFF

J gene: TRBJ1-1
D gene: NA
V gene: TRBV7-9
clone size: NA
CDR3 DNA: TGTGCCAGCAGCTTAGCGGGGCCCCGGGACACTGAAGCTTTCTTT
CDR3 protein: CASSLAGPRDTEAFF

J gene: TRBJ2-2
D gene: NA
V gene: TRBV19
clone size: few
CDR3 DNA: TGTGCCAGTAGTAGCATCATAGTGGGCACCGGGGAGCTGTTTTTT
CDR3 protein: CASSSIIVGTGELFF

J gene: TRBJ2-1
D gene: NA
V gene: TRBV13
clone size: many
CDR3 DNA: TGTGCCAGCAGCTTAGAAGGGGCTTGGCAGTTCTTC
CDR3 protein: CASSLEGAWQFF

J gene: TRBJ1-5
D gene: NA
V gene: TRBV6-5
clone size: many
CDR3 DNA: TGTGCCAGCAGCATACATAGCAATCAGCCCCAGCATTTT
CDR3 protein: CASSIHSNQPQHF

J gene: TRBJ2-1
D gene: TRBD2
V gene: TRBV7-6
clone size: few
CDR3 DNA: TGTGCCAGCAGCTTAGGACTAGCAACACCCTACAATGAGCAGTTCTTC
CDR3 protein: CASSLGLATPYNEQFF

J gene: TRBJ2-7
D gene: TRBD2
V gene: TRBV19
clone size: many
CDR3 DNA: TGTGCCAGTAGTATGGGGCTAGCGGCACACTACGAGCAGTACTTC
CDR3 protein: CASSMGLAAHYEQYF

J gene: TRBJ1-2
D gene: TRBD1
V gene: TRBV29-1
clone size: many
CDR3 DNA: TGCAGCGCCGGACAGGACGGGGGCTATGGCTACACCTTC
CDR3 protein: CSAGQDGGYGYTF

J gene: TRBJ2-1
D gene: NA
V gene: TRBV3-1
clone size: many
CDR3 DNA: TGTGCCAGCAGCCAAGGGGGACTCCTCAATGAGCAGTTCTTC
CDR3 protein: CASSQGGLLNEQFF

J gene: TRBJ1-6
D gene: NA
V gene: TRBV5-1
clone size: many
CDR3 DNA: TGCGCCAGCAGCTTGGAGGGAGGAAATTCACCCCTCCACTTT
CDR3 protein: CASSLEGGNSPLHF

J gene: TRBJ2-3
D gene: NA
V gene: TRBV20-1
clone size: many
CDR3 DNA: TGCAGTGCTTGGAGGGCTCGCACAGATACGCAGTATTTT
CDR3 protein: CSAWRARTDTQYF

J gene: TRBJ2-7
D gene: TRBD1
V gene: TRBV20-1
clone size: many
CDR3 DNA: TGCAGTGCTCGGACAGGTGGGGGCGAGCAGTACTTC
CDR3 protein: CSARTGGGEQYF

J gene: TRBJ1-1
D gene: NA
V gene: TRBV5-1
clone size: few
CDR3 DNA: TGCGCCAGCAGCTTCGGAGGCAGTATGAACACTGAAGCTTTCTTT
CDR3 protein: CASSFGGSMNTEAFF

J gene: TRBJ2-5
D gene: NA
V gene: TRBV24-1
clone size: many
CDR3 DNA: TGTGCCACCAGTGATTTGGAGACCCAGTACTTC
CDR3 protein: CATSDLETQYF

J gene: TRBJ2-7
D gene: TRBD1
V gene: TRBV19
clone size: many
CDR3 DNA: TGTGCCAGTAGGGAGACAGGGCGAACCTACGAGCAGTACTTC
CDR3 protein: CASRETGRTYEQYF

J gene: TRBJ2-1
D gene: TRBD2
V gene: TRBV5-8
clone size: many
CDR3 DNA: TGTGCCAGCAGCCCGAGCGGGGGATATATACATGAGCAGTTCTTC
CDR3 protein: CASSPSGGYIHEQFF

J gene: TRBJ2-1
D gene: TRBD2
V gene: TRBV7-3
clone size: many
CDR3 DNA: TGTGCCAGCAGCCTCAGCGGGAGGGTCAATGAGCAGTTCTTC
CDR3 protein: CASSLSGRVNEQFF

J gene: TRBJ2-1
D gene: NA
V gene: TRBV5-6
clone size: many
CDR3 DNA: TGTGCCAGCAGCAGCATTAGAGGCTTCATACCACTATCCAATGAGCAGTTCTTC
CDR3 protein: CASSSIRGFIPLSNEQFF

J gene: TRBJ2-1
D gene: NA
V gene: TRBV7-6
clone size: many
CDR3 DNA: TGTGCCAGCAGCGGTCGAGACCGCAGCTCCTACAATGAGCAGTTCTTC
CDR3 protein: CASSGRDRSSYNEQFF

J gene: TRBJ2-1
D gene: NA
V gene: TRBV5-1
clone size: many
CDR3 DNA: TGCGCCAGCAGTTTCCAGGGCGCCTACAATGAGCAGTTCTTC
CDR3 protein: CASSFQGAYNEQFF

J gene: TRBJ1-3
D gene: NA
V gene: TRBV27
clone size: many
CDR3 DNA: TGTGCCAGCAGTGGGGGGCCGGGTAGGCGAGGGAGCTCTGGAAACACCATATATTTT
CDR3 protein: CASSGGPGRRGSSGNTIYF

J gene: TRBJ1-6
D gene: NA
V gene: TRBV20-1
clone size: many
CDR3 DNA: TGCGCAGCGGGAGGGGGATCACCCCTCCACTTT
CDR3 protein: CAAGGGSPLHF

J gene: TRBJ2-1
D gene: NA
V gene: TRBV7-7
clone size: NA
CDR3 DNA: TGTGCCAGCAGCTTGGATCCAGGGAATGAGCAGTTCTTC
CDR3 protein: CASSLDPGNEQFF

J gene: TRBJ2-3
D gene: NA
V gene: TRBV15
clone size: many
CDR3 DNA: TGTGCCACCAGCAGAGATTACGGGGTTAGCACAGATACGCAGTATTTT
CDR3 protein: CATSRDYGVSTDTQYF

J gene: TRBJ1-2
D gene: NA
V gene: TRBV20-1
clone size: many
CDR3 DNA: TGCAGTGCTAGGGCCCAAGGCAGGTCCTATGGCTACACCTTC
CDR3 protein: CSARAQGRSYGYTF

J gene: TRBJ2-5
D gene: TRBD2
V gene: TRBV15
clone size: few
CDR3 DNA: TGTGCCACCAGCAAATACGGGACTAGCGCAGACCAAGAGACCCAGTACTTC
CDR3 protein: CATSKYGTSADQETQYF

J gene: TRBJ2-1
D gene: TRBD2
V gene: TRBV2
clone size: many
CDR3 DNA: TGTGCCAGTACTAGCGCCCTTCCCAATGAGCAGTTCTTC
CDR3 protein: CASTSALPNEQFF

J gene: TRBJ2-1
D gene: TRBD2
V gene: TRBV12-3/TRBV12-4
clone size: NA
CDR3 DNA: TGTGCCAGCAGTATACCTAGCGGGGGGGCTCTTGAGCAGTTCTTC
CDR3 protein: CASSIPSGGALEQFF

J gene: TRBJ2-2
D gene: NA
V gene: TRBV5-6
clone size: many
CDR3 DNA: TGTGCCAGCAGCGTCTTGGGGGATACAGGAAACACCGGGGAGCTGTTTTTT
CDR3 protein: CASSVLGDTGNTGELFF

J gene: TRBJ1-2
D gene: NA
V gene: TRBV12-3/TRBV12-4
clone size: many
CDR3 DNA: TGTGCCAGCAGTCCCGGGGCGACTCCCTCTAACTATGGCTACACCTTC
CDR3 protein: CASSPGATPSNYGYTF

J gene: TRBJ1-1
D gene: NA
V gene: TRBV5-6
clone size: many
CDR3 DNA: TGTGCCAGCAGCCAGGACGGCTACACTGAAGCTTTCTTT
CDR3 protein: CASSQDGYTEAFF

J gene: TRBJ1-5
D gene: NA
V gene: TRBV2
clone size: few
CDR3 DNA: TGTGCCAGCACAGGCGACAATCAGCCCCAGCATTTT
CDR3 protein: CASTGDNQPQHF

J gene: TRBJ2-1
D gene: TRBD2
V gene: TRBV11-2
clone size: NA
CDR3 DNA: TGTGCCAGCAGTACCACCGGGACTAGCATCTACAATGAGCAGTTCTTC
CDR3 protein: CASSTTGTSIYNEQFF